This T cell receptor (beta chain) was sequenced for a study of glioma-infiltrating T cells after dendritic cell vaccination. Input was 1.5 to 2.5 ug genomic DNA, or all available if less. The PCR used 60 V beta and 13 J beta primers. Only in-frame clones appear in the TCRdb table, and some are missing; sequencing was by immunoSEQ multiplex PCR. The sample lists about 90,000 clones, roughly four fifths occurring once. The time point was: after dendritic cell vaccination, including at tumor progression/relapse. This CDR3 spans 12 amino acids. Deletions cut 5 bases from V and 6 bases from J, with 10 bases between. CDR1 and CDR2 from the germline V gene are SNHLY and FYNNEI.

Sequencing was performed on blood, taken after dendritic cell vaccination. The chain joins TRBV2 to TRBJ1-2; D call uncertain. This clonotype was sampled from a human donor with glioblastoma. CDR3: CASSPRNHGYTF. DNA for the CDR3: TGTGCCAGCAGTCCGCGGAACCATGGCTACACCTTC.